The T cell receptor (beta chain) under discussion was sequenced for a study of blood T cell repertoires in COVID-19. CDR1 and CDR2 (germline): SGDLS, YYNGEE. This CDR3 region has 16 residues. Trimming pared 3 bases from V and 7 bases from J, leaving 22 bases between. Original handling: Estimation of nucleated cell counts relied on the amplification of reference gene primers. Profiling relied on immunoSEQ multiplex PCR, and the TCRdb table lists in-frame clones only, not all of them. That table furnishes V, J and clone size, whereas the DNA furnished D and trimming. The repertoire holds about 130,000 clones, with roughly 92% as singletons.

Sequenced sample: peripheral blood. The chain carries TRBV9 and TRBJ1-2; a weak D match, TRBD1 (5 bases). The clonotype originates from a middle-aged man with COVID-19, enrolled during active disease. CDR3 region: CASSDSRGTTKFGYTF. In DNA form, the CDR3 reads TGTGCCAGCAGCGACTCAAGGGGCACAACTAAGTTTGGCTACACCTTC. Based on the CDR3 plus reference TRBV9 and TRBJ1-2, the full variable domain is DSGVTQTPKHLITATGQRVTLRCSPRSGDLSVYWYQQSLDQGLQFLIQYYNGEERAKGNILERFSAQQFPDLHSELNLSSLELGDSALYFCASSDSRGTTKFGYTFGSGTRLTVV.